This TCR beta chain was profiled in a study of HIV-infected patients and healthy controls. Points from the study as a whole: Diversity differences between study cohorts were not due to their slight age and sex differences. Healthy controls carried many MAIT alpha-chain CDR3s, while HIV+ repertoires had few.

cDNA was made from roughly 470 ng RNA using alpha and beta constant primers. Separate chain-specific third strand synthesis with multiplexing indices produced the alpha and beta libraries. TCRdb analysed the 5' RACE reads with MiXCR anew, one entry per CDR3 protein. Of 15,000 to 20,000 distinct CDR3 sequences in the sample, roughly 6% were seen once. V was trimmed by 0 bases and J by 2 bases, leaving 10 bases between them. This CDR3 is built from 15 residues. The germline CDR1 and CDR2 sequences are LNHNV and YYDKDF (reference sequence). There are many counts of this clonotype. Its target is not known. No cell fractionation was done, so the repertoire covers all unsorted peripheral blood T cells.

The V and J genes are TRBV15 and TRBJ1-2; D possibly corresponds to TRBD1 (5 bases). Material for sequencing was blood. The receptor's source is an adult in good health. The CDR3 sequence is CATSRDSGTNYGYTF. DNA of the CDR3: TGTGCCACCAGCAGAGATAGTGGGACCAACTATGGCTACACCTTC.